This entry concerns a single T cell receptor beta chain. This record belongs to a study of T cells in narcolepsy. Clones were read by immunoSEQ multiplex PCR, and TCRdb kept only the in-frame ones, dropping some. Here the sample spans 20,000 to 30,000 clones, roughly 64% being singletons. The V gene lost 1 base and the J gene lost 1 base, with 4 bases spanning the gap. Germline assignment: CDR1 SGHNT and CDR2 YENEEA. This CDR3 region has 13 residues. The rearrangement uses TRBV11-3 and TRBJ2-5; D remains ambiguous. Sequenced material: memory (CD45RA-) CD4+ T cells from blood. The TCR was taken from a human donor in good health. CDR3 DNA: TGTGCCAGCAGCTTAGGCCTCCAAGAGACCCAGTACTTC. Encoded protein: CASSLGLQETQYF.